The T cell receptor beta chain under discussion was sequenced for a study of blood T cell repertoires in COVID-19. Study-level information: PBMCs, B-cell-depleted T cells, or T cells provided the cDNA or gDNA that made up the material.

Assay: immunoSEQ multiplex PCR; the TCRdb copy retains only in-frame clones and omits some. The data hold over 150,000 clones, with roughly 83% observed a single time. CDR1 SGHRS and CDR2 YFSETQ come from the germline V gene. The CDR3 spans 19 residues. With 5 bases removed from V and 7 bases from J, the gap between germline ends came to 31 bases. The sequenced sample consisted of peripheral blood. The TCR sequence derives from a woman aged 40 to 49 with COVID-19, enrolled during active disease. This chain uses TRBV5-1 with TRBJ1-5; D might be TRBD1 (6 bases). The CDR3 DNA reads as TGCGCCAGCAGGCCCCGATCCCCTTCCCACAGGGATTGGGGACAGCCCCAGCATTTT. The encoded protein is CASRPRSPSHRDWGQPQHF.